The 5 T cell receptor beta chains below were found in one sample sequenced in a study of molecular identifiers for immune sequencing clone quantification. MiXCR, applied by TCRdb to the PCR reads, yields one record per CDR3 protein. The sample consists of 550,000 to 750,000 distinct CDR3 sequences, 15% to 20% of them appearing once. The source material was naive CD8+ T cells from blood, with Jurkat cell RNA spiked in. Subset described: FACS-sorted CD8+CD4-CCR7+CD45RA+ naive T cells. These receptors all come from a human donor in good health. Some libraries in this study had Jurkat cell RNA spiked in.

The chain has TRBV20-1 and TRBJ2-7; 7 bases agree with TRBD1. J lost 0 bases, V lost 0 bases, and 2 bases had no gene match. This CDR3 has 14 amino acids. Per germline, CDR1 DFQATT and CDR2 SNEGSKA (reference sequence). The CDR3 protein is CSARETGSSYEQYF. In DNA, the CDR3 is TGCAGTGCTAGAGAGACAGGGAGCTCCTACGAGCAGTACTTC.

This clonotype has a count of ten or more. CDR3 nucleotide sequence: TGTGCCAGCAGCTTAGCGGGACAGGGTTCGTTGTCCTACGAGCAGTACTTC. Translation gives CASSLAGQGSLSYEQYF. The rearrangement joins TRBV7-9 to TRBJ2-7; 9 nucleotides agree with TRBD1. The junction had 7 bases not matched to a gene; V was cut back by 0 bases and J by 1 base. Germline V lookup: CDR1 SEHNR, CDR2 FQNEAQ (reference sequence). The CDR3 has 17 residues.

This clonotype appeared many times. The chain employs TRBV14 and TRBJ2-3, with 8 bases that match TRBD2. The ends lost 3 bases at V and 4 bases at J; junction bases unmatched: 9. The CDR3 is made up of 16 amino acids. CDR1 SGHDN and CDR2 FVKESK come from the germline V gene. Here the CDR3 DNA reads TGTGCCAGCAGCCAGGAACCGGGACTAGAGCCAGATACGCAGTATTTT. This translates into CASSQEPGLEPDTQYF.

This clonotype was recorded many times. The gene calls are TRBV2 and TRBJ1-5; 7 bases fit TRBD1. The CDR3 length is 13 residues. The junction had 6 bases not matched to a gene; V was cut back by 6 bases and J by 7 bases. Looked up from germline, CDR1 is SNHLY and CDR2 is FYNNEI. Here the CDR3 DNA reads TGTGCCAGCAGGATACAGGGGCAACAGCCCCAGCATTTT. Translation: CASRIQGQQPQHF.

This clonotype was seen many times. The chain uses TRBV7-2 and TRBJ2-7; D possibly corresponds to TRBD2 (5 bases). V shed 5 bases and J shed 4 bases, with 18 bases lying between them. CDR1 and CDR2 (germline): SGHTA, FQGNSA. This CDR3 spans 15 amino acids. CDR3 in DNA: TGTGCCAGCAGCACCGGACTTGGACTTGAATACGAGCAGTACTTC. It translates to CASSTGLGLEYEQYF.